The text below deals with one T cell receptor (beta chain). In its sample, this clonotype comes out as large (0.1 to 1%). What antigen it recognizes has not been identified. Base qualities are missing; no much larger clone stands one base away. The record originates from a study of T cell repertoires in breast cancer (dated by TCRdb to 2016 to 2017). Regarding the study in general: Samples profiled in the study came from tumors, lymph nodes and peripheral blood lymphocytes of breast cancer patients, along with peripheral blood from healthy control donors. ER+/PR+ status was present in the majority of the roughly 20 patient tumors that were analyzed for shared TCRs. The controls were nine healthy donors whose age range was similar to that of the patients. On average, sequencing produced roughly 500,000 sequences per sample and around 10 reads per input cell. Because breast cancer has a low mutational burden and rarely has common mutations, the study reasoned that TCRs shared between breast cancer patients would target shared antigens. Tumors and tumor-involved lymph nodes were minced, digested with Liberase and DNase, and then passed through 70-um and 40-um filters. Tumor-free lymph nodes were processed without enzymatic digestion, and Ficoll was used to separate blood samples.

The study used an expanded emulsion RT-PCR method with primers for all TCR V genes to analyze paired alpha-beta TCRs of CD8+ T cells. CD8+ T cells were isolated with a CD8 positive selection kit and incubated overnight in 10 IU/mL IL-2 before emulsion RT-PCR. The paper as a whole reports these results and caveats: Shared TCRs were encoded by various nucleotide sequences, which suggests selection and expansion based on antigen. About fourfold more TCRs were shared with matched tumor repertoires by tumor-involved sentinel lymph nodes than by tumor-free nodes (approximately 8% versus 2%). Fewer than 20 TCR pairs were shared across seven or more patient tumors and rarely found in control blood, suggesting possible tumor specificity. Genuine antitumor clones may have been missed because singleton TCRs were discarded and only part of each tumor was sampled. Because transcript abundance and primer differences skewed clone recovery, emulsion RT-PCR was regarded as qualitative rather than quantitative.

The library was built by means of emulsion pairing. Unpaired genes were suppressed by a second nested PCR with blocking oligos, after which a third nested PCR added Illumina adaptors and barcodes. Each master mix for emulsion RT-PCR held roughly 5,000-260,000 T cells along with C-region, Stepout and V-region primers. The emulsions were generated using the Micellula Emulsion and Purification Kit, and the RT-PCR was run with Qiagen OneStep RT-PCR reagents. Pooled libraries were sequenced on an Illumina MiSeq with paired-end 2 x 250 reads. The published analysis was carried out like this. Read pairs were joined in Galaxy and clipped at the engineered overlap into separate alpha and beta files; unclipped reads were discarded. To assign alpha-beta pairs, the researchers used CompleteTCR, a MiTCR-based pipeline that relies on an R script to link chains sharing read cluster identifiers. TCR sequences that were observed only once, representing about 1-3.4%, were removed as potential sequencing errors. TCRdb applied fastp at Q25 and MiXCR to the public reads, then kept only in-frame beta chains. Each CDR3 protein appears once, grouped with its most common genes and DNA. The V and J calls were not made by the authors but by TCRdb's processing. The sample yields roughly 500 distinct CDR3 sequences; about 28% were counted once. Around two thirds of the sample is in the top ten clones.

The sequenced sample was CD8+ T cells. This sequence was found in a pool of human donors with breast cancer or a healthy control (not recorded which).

The CDR3: CASSGFPAPNQPQHF. The nucleotides read TGTGCCAGCAGTGGGTTCCCGGCACCCAATCAGCCCCAGCATTTT. Here the chain combines TRBV12-3 or TRBV12-4 and TRBJ1-5; the D gene remains uncertain. The CDR3 holds 15 amino acids from the cysteine to the phenylalanine. Only the CDR3 DNA is retained, 45 bases long and in frame from the first base. Trimming takes 5 bases from V and 3 bases from J, and the germline ends sit 14 bases apart.